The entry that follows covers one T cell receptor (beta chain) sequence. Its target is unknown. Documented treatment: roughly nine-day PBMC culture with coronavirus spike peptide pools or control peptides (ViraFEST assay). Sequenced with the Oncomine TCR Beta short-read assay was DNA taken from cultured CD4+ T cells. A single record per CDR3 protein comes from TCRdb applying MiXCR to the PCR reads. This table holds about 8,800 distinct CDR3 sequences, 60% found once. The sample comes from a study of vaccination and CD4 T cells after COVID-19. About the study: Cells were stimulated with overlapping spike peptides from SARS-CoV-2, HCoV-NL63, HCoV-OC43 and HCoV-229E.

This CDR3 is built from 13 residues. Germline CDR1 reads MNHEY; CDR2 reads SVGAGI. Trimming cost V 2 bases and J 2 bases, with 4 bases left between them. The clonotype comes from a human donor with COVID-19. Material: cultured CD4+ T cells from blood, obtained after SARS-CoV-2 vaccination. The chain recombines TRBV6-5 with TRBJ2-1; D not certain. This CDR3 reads CASSYDTYNEQFF. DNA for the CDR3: TGTGCCAGCAGTTACGACACCTACAATGAGCAGTTCTTC.